The next 7 T cell receptor beta chains were all read from a single sample in a study of CD8 T cells in ankylosing spondylitis. TCRdb processed the 5' RACE reads anew with MiXCR; each CDR3 protein has one entry. The sample shows tens of thousands of distinct CDR3 sequences, around 10% of them seen only once. Sequenced input: blood, either unsorted or a sorted T cell fraction (not recorded which). The receptor source for this set is a male donor with ankylosing spondylitis or in good health (not recorded which).

In its sample, this clonotype was seen many times. The chain has TRBV3-1 and TRBJ1-3; D ambiguous. CDR3 length: 15 residues. Germline values: CDR1 LGHDT, CDR2 YNNKEL (reference sequence). Trimming took 0 bases from V and 0 from J, leaving 6 bases between them. In DNA, the CDR3 is TGTGCCAGCAGCCAAGACAAGATCTCTGGAAACACCATATATTTT. This encodes CASSQDKISGNTIYF.

This clonotype came up many times. This chain joins TRBV29-1 and TRBJ2-1, with D perhaps matching TRBD2 (6 bases). The CDR3 runs to 15 residues. Germline V CDR1 and CDR2: SQVTM, ANQGSEA. V was shortened by 6 bases and J by 1 base, with 16 bases between the two germline ends. The CDR3 loop reads CSVKTGLISYNEQFF. CDR3 bases: TGCAGCGTGAAAACCGGACTAATTTCCTACAATGAGCAGTTCTTC.

Within the sample, this clonotype is medium-sized. The chain combines TRBV20-1 with TRBJ2-2, with no clear D. The CDR3 runs to 15 residues. CDR1 is DFQATT, CDR2 SNEGSKA, per germline (reference sequence). V lost 0 bases to trimming and J lost 0 bases, with 8 bases between them. The CDR3 loop reads CSAREGGTNTGELFF. The CDR3 DNA reads TGCAGTGCTAGAGAGGGCGGTACGAACACCGGGGAGCTGTTTTTT.

This clonotype showed up many times. V is TRBV5-1 and J is TRBJ2-3, with D perhaps being TRBD1 or TRBD2 (5 bases each). V lost 4 bases and J 1 base, leaving 16 bases between the germline ends. The CDR3 contains 16 residues. Germline V gene data show CDR1 as SGHRS and CDR2 as YFSETQ. The DNA of the CDR3 is TGCGCCAGCAGCCGGGACCCCTCCCGGGGCACAGATACGCAGTATTTT. Translated, it gives CASSRDPSRGTDTQYF. The variable domain in full, with the rest retrieved from reference TRBV5-1 and TRBJ2-3, is KAGVTQTPRYLIKTRGQQVTLSCSPISGHRSVSWYQQTPGQGLQFLFEYFSETQRNKGNFPGRFSGRQFSNSRSEMNVSTLELGDSALYLCASSRDPSRGTDTQYFGPGTRLTVL.

This clonotype was observed at least ten times. The J gene is TRBJ1-5, the V gene TRBV6-1; D gene ambiguous. Germline lookup yields CDR1 MNHNS and CDR2 SASEGT. Trimming stripped 4 bases from V and 7 bases from J, with 20 bases between. This CDR3 contains 16 residues. In nucleotides, the CDR3 is TGTGCCAGCAGTGGACCTGCTAGCAGTGTAATCCAGCCCCAGCATTTT. Translation gives CASSGPASSVIQPQHF.

This clonotype was observed many times. This chain connects TRBV5-5 to TRBJ2-7; 9 nucleotides line up with TRBD1. CDR1 SGHKS and CDR2 YYEKEE come from the germline V gene (reference sequence). V shed 4 bases and J 6 bases; nucleotides not matched to a gene: 5. The CDR3 is 13 residues long. The CDR3 region is CASSPGQGLEQYF. As DNA, the CDR3 is TGTGCCAGCAGCCCCGGACAGGGGCTCGAGCAGTACTTC.

This clonotype has at least ten counts. The genes are TRBV7-8 and TRBJ2-5; 7 bases fit TRBD1. The CDR3 spans 15 residues. Germline-derived CDR1 and CDR2 are SGHVS and FQNEAQ. Germline trimming cut 3 bases from V and 5 bases from J; bases unmatched to any gene: 9. The CDR3 here is CASSFTLDRAETQYF. CDR3 nucleotide sequence: TGTGCCAGCAGCTTCACCCTCGACAGGGCTGAGACCCAGTACTTC.